Shown below are 9 T cell receptor beta chains from a single sample sequenced in a study of response to subunit inactivated influenza vaccine. MiXCR, applied by TCRdb to the RT-PCR reads, yields one record per CDR3 protein. The sample includes hundreds of thousands of distinct CDR3 sequences, 15% to 20% of them seen just once. This specimen consisted of CD4+ T cells sorted from PBMCs, obtained around 2 years after vaccination. These receptors were taken from a man aged 45-69 years who received an inactivated influenza vaccine.

This clonotype was found a few times. The V call is TRBV12-3 or TRBV12-4, the J call TRBJ1-5; 10 nucleotides agree with TRBD1. J was trimmed by 6 bases and V by 6 bases; bases with no gene match: 5. The CDR3 sequence is 14 residues long. CDR3 coding DNA: TGTGCCAGCAGCCAGACAGGGGGCCCTCAGCCCCAGCATTTT. Translating gives CASSQTGGPQPQHF.

This rearrangement joins TRBV20-1 to TRBJ2-7; D might be TRBD2 (6 bases). This CDR3 is 15 amino acids long. V was trimmed by 0 bases and J by 7 bases, leaving 19 bases between them. The germline V gene has CDR1 DFQATT and CDR2 SNEGSKA (reference sequence). The CDR3 sequence is CSARDPLAPSGEQYF. For the CDR3, the DNA is TGCAGTGCTAGAGATCCACTAGCTCCTTCGGGAGAGCAGTACTTC.

This chain uses TRBV5-1 with TRBJ1-5, with 10 positions matching TRBD1. Germline trimming cut 5 bases from V and 8 bases from J; bases unmatched to any gene: 7. The germline gives CDR1 SGHRS, CDR2 YFSETQ. The CDR3 consists of 14 residues. The CDR3 DNA reads TGCGCCAGCAGTCAGACAGGGGGCCGGGAGCCCCAGCATTTT. It specifies CASSQTGGREPQHF.

The CDR3: CSVEDRDTQYF. The CDR3 DNA follows: TGCAGCGTTGAAGATCGGGATACGCAGTATTTT. V usage is TRBV29-1 and J usage is TRBJ2-3; D gene unclear. V was pared by 0 bases and J by 6 bases, with 4 bases between. CDR1 SQVTM and CDR2 ANQGSEA come from the germline V gene. The CDR3 consists of 11 residues.

This clonotype was seen only a few times. The chain is built from TRBV20-1 and TRBJ2-5; the D is unclear. The V end was cut by 3 bases, the J end by 6 bases, with 8 bases between. Germline CDR1 and CDR2: DFQATT and SNEGSKA (reference sequence). The CDR3 sequence is 11 residues long. The DNA for the CDR3 is TGCAGTGCTAGGGAGAGGAAGACCCAGTACTTC. This gives the protein CSARERKTQYF.

This clonotype appeared many times. The chain employs TRBV5-1 and TRBJ1-4; 9 positions match TRBD1. Germline trimming cut 4 bases from V and 8 bases from J; bases unmatched to any gene: 6. The CDR3 is 14 residues long. Germline V gives CDR1 SGHRS, CDR2 YFSETQ. CDR3 protein: CASSPDRGTEKLFF. CDR3 DNA: TGCGCCAGCAGCCCAGACAGGGGGACCGAAAAACTGTTTTTT. The full variable domain, completed using reference TRBV5-1 and TRBJ1-4, is KAGVTQTPRYLIKTRGQQVTLSCSPISGHRSVSWYQQTPGQGLQFLFEYFSETQRNKGNFPGRFSGRQFSNSRSEMNVSTLELGDSALYLCASSPDRGTEKLFFGSGTQLSVL.

The chain uses TRBV6-2 or TRBV6-3 and TRBJ2-7; 14 nucleotides match TRBD2. The CDR3 sequence is 15 residues long. CDR1 and CDR2 from the germline V gene are MNHEY and SVGEGT. J lost 1 base, V lost 6 bases, and 2 bases had no gene match. DNA of the CDR3: TGTGCCAGCAGGACTAGCGGGAGGGGATCCTACGAGCAGTACTTC. Its translation: CASRTSGRGSYEQYF.

This clonotype was seen more than once but under ten times. The chain links TRBV5-1 to TRBJ1-5, with 9 bases fitting TRBD1. Germline trimming cut 4 bases from V and 3 bases from J; bases unmatched to any gene: 5. The germline V gene has CDR1 SGHRS and CDR2 YFSETQ. CDR3 length: 15 amino acids. This CDR3 is CASSPGTGYNQPQHF. The CDR3 bases are TGCGCCAGCAGCCCCGGGACAGGGTACAATCAGCCCCAGCATTTT.

The chain employs TRBV12-3 or TRBV12-4 and TRBJ2-3; a weak D match, TRBD2 (6 bases). The CDR3 is made up of 13 amino acids. V lost 7 bases and J lost 5, with 13 bases in between. CDR3 loop: CASKLEAGDTQYF. Written as DNA, the CDR3 is TGTGCCAGCAAACTCGAAGCGGGAGATACGCAGTATTTT.